The rows below give T cell receptor beta chains drawn from one sample of a study of blood T cell repertoires in COVID-19. The protocol was immunoSEQ multiplex PCR, while the TCRdb copy is restricted to in-frame clones and leaves out a portion. The table has under 80,000 clones, around 79% seen once. Sequencing was performed on peripheral blood. All receptors derive from a human donor in a cohort sampled during active COVID-19. The CDR3 runs from the conserved cysteine through the conserved F or W. The size entry is marked missing in some rows and otherwise reads once, few, many or a size class.

V gene	J gene	clone size	CDR3 protein
TRBV24-1	TRBJ2-1	once	CATSDWSQGANEQFF
TRBV30	TRBJ1-2	NA	CAWSVRTGRYGYTF
TRBV7-6	TRBJ2-2	NA	CASSLSGSTTGELFF
TRBV19	TRBJ2-5	NA	CASNSGMQETQYF
TRBV19	TRBJ2-1	NA	CASSVGTSGNNEQFF
TRBV30	TRBJ2-5	NA	CAWSVGDLSGETQYF
TRBV5-5	TRBJ1-4	NA	CASSLYPNDEKLFF
TRBV11-2	TRBJ1-1	NA	CASRGTVAFF
TRBV11-3	TRBJ1-6	few	CASSDGQGIETLHF
TRBV7-9	TRBJ2-7	NA	CASSRGGPGQNAAEQYF
TRBV4-2	TRBJ2-2	once	CASSRRTSGNSGELFF
TRBV6-5	TRBJ1-3	NA	CASSKTGNTIYF
TRBV24-1	TRBJ2-1	NA	CATSDPNRDEQFF
TRBV12-3/TRBV12-4	TRBJ2-2	NA	CASRTRTGELFF
TRBV7-3	TRBJ2-3	once	CASSLKLAGDTQYF
TRBV28	TRBJ2-7	NA	CASNELAGDRVEQYF
TRBV19	TRBJ2-3	NA	CASSKTSGRGTSTDTQYF
TRBV24-1	TRBJ2-1	NA	CATSDLGDRGSGNEQFF
TRBV5-1	TRBJ2-7	once	CASSLPGLGSYEQYF
TRBV3-1/TRBV3-2	TRBJ1-4	NA	CASSQEWGGDEKLFF
TRBV7-2	TRBJ1-6	NA	CASSEKTAHSPLHF
TRBV5-1	TRBJ2-6	NA	CASSPGQRDRIWAGANVLTF
TRBV7-2	TRBJ2-5	NA	CASSGNGLAGVETQYF
TRBV27	TRBJ2-4	once	CASSSGTRSRLAKNIQYF
TRBV9	TRBJ2-1	NA	CASSVDEVREQFF
TRBV6-1	TRBJ2-7	NA	CASSGPEQGTGNEQYF
TRBV11-3	TRBJ2-1	NA	CARSGSSYNEQFF
TRBV7-2	TRBJ1-1	few	CASSLTQGRTEAFF
TRBV7-3	TRBJ1-1	NA	CASSLTGQDGTEAFF
TRBV28	TRBJ2-5	NA	CASRHTGGLQETQYF
TRBV7-2	TRBJ2-1	NA	CASSLAFRDFLGNEQFF
TRBV4-3	TRBJ2-1	NA	CASSTRTGGGNEQFF
TRBV28	TRBJ1-2	NA	CASDDGNYGYTF
TRBV13	TRBJ2-1	NA	CASSPWSSGRAGLGNEQFF
TRBV6-5	TRBJ1-1	NA	CASSYGMNTEAFF
TRBV29-1	TRBJ2-2	NA	CSVRQNTGELFF
TRBV19	TRBJ1-2	NA	CASSIQDRFGYTF
TRBV7-2	TRBJ2-1	NA	CASSSRTGGPYNEQFF
TRBV7-8	TRBJ2-5	NA	CASSLEFGGLAGQETQYF
TRBV7-8	TRBJ2-7	NA	CASSLASSVRVRYEQYF
TRBV7-2	TRBJ2-5	NA	CASSSFSQGGETQYF
TRBV5-6	TRBJ1-2	NA	CATKFGAVNPGGYTF
TRBV5-5	TRBJ2-7	NA	CASSFGPGQGGNEQYF
TRBV27	TRBJ2-7	NA	CASSGPTSGSYEQYF
TRBV19	TRBJ2-7	NA	CASSIDMSSGTYEQYF
TRBV3-1/TRBV3-2	TRBJ1-5	NA	CASSRTTGTDQPQHF
TRBV5-1	TRBJ2-1	NA	CASSRGYNEQFF
TRBV7-9	TRBJ1-2	NA	CASSFNRGPNYGYTF
TRBV9	TRBJ2-1	NA	CASSVEYGGPGNEQFF
TRBV6-6	TRBJ1-3	NA	CASFKGPGGSGNTIYF